What follows describes a single TCR beta chain. The record originates from a study of blood T cell repertoires in COVID-19. The wider study: From the United States, Italy and Spain came samples of acute and convalescent COVID-19. The analysed material was cDNA or gDNA that came from T cells, B-cell-depleted T cells, or PBMCs.

Profiled with immunoSEQ multiplex PCR; TCRdb holds only in-frame clones, not every one. The data show about 69,000 clones, with approximately 75% seen just once and around 50% held by the top ten. Germline V CDR1 and CDR2: LGHNA, YNFKEQ. The CDR3 contains 14 residues. Trimming removed 0 bases at V and 7 bases at J, with 13 bases between. The sequence was collected from a human donor in a cohort sampled during active COVID-19. The V gene is TRBV4-2, the J gene TRBJ2-7; D is ambiguous. Input material: peripheral blood. The DNA for the CDR3 is TGTGCCAGCAGCCAAGATCCGGTCTCGAGGGAGCAGTACTTC. Amino acid sequence: CASSQDPVSREQYF.